A single sample is the source of the 14 T cell receptor beta chains below, sequenced in a study of cytomegalovirus exposure and HLA in healthy donors. The PCR ran on 60 Vbeta and 13 Jbeta primers. Only in-frame clones appear in the TCRdb table, and some are missing; sequencing was by immunoSEQ multiplex PCR. The sample has over 150,000 clones; roughly 70% are singletons. Sequencing was performed on PBMCs. These receptors all stem from a man aged 25-45 years in good health and CMV-seronegative.

The rearrangement joins TRBV18 to TRBJ1-1; tentatively, D is TRBD1 (5 bases). CDR3 size: 14 residues. Germline V lookup: CDR1 KGHSH, CDR2 LQKENI. Trimming removed 6 bases at V and 2 bases at J, with 13 bases between. The CDR3 DNA follows: TGTGCCAGCTCTCTAGGGGTGGGAAACACTGAAGCTTTCTTT. As protein: CASSLGVGNTEAFF. The complete variable domain, with remaining parts taken from reference TRBV18 and TRBJ1-1, reads NAGVMQNPRHLVRRRGQEARLRCSPMKGHSHVYWYRQLPEEGLKFMVYLQKENIIDESGMPKERFSAEFPKEGPSILRIQQVVRGDSAAYFCASSLGVGNTEAFFGQGTRLTVV.

This chain links TRBV19 with TRBJ2-3; D is perhaps TRBD1 (6 bases). This CDR3 has 13 residues. Germline loops: CDR1 LNHDA, CDR2 SQIVND (reference sequence). With 6 bases removed from V and 6 bases from J, the gap between germline ends came to 13 bases. Here the CDR3 reads CASRWGQLDTQYF. CDR3 nucleotide sequence: TGTGCCAGTAGATGGGGACAACTGGATACGCAGTATTTT.

Details on this clone: The same CDR3 can be traced to other DNA sequences in this sample. CDR3 loop: CASSVLGQKEKLFF. The DNA for the CDR3 is TGTGCCAGCAGTGTGTTGGGACAGAAAGAAAAACTGTTTTTT. The gene calls are TRBV6-1 and TRBJ1-4, with 7 bases that match TRBD1. The CDR3 runs to 14 residues. CDR1 MNHNS and CDR2 SASEGT come from the germline V gene. Losses at the gene ends were 4 bases for V and 8 bases for J; bases not matched to a gene: 7.

This chain links TRBV11-2 with TRBJ2-7, with 11 bases fitting TRBD2. Germline CDR1 reads SGHAT; CDR2 reads FQNNGV. The CDR3 runs to 18 residues. The J segment lost 2 bases and the V segment lost 1 base, leaving 10 bases of the junction unmatched. CDR3: CASSLVGSGGALTYEQYF. Written as DNA, the CDR3 is TGTGCCAGCAGCTTAGTAGGTAGCGGGGGGGCGCTTACCTACGAGCAGTACTTC.

This clone has only a few counts. V usage is TRBV6-1 and J usage is TRBJ1-4; perhaps TRBD1 as D (6 bases). CDR1 and CDR2 from the germline V gene are MNHNS and SASEGT. V lost 3 bases and J lost 8, with 13 bases in between. The CDR3 spans 14 residues. This chain's CDR3 is CASSETGWGEKLFF. The CDR3 region has the DNA TGTGCCAGCAGTGAGACAGGTTGGGGAGAAAAACTGTTTTTT.

This chain uses TRBV5-1 with TRBJ1-6; 7 nucleotides line up with TRBD1. There are 14 residues in the CDR3. J gave up 7 bases and V 4 bases, and 5 bases lay outside the gene matches. Germline assignment: CDR1 SGHRS and CDR2 YFSETQ. The CDR3, as DNA: TGCGCCAGCAGCGGGGGGACAGCAAATTCACCCCTCCACTTT. Its protein product is CASSGGTANSPLHF.

This clone turned up a few times. The V call is TRBV12-1, the J call TRBJ2-4; no check of the table's D call, TRBD2, against the DNA was made. TRBV12-1 counts as a pseudogene. The CDR3 is made up of 19 amino acids. CDR3 region: CASSKQSPAGRIAKNIQYF. For the CDR3, the DNA is TGTGCCAGCAGCAAACAAAGCCCCGCGGGGAGAATAGCCAAAAACATTCAGTACTTC.

V and J are TRBV6-1 and TRBJ2-2; D might be TRBD2 (6 bases). CDR1 MNHNS and CDR2 SASEGT come from the germline V gene. The CDR3 loop spans 13 amino acids. The V and J ends lost 4 bases and 6 bases respectively, with 9 bases between them. In nucleotides, the CDR3 is TGTGCCAGCAGTGTAACGGGGGCCGGGGAGCTGTTTTTT. Its protein is CASSVTGAGELFF.

The CDR3 region is CASSVGLGNNTGELFF. The CDR3 bases are TGTGCCAGTAGTGTAGGACTAGGGAATAACACCGGGGAGCTGTTTTTT. The chain combines TRBV19 with TRBJ2-2; 7 bases fit TRBD2. The germline V gene has CDR1 LNHDA and CDR2 SQIVND (reference sequence). The V segment lost 5 bases and the J segment 2 bases; nucleotides outside the gene matches: 8. There are 16 residues in the CDR3. Full variable domain (remainder filled in from reference TRBV19 and TRBJ2-2): DGGITQSPKYLFRKEGQNVTLSCEQNLNHDAMYWYRQDPGQGLRLIYYSQIVNDFQKGDIAEGYSVSREKKESFPLTVTSAQKNPTAFYLCASSVGLGNNTGELFFGEGSRLTVL.

This sequence joins TRBV28 and TRBJ2-5, with 8 nucleotides matching TRBD2. This CDR3 has 14 amino acids. V lost 7 bases to trimming and J lost 4 bases; unmatched junction nucleotides: 8. Germline CDR1 and CDR2: MDHEN and SYDVKM. DNA of the CDR3: TGTGCCAGCAATAATTTAGCGGGAACAGAGACCCAGTACTTC. Amino acids: CASNNLAGTETQYF.

This CDR3 is CASTKGLASNEQFF. The CDR3 nucleotides read TGTGCCAGCACCAAGGGACTAGCTTCCAATGAGCAGTTCTTC. J is TRBJ2-1 and V is TRBV6-5, with TRBD2 identical over 9 bases. V shed 7 bases, J shed 6 bases, and the junction held 7 bases outside the gene matches. This CDR3 is built from 14 residues. Looked up from germline, CDR1 is MNHEY and CDR2 is SVGAGI.

V and J are TRBV6-1 and TRBJ1-2; TRBD1 is a possible D gene (5 bases). The V end lost 3 bases, the J end lost 8 bases, and 16 bases lay between the germline ends. The CDR3 is made up of 14 amino acids. Germline loops: CDR1 MNHNS, CDR2 SASEGT. CDR3 loop: CASSEEGRTRGYTF. The CDR3 DNA reads as TGTGCCAGCAGTGAGGAGGGAAGGACAAGGGGCTACACCTTC.

This rearrangement joins TRBV2 to TRBJ1-4; D may be TRBD1 (6 bases). Germline-derived CDR1 and CDR2 are SNHLY and FYNNEI. CDR3 length equals 14 residues. Trimming took 5 bases from V and 5 from J, leaving 12 bases between them. The CDR3 loop reads CASSLSQGNEKLFF. CDR3 sequence (DNA): TGTGCCAGCAGTTTAAGCCAGGGGAATGAAAAACTGTTTTTT.

The rearrangement joins TRBV6-6 to TRBJ2-3, with 9 bases fitting TRBD2. The CDR3 totals 13 residues. Looked up from germline, CDR1 is MNHNY and CDR2 is SVGAGI (reference sequence). Trimming took 0 bases from V and 14 from J; bases not matched to a gene: 6. The chain's CDR3 is CASSYSRGGLPYF. The CDR3 DNA follows: TGTGCCAGCAGTTACTCGCGGGGGGGGCTTCCGTATTTT.